This entry lists 17 T cell receptor beta chains sequenced from one sample in a study of shared clonotypes between healthy human individuals. Repertoires were generated with immunoSEQ multiplex PCR, while TCRdb's copy carries only in-frame clones and drops some. The sample lists about 1.1 million clones; roughly 77% were seen once. The material sequenced was memory CD4+ T cells from PBMCs. Indicated subset: CD45RA-negative fraction. The receptors were sampled from a man aged 18 to 30 in good health. Some clones in this sample may be carry-over from other donors' samples.

This clone was observed a handful of times. The chain is built from TRBV2 and TRBJ2-7; 8 bases are shared with TRBD2. The V and J ends lost 7 bases and 4 bases, in that order; junction bases with no gene match: 9. Per the germline V gene, CDR1 is SNHLY and CDR2 is FYNNEI. The length of the CDR3 is 14 residues. The CDR3 spells CASTDGTSIYEQYF. DNA of the CDR3: TGTGCCAGCACCGACGGGACTAGTATATACGAGCAGTACTTC. The variable domain in full, with the rest retrieved from reference TRBV2 and TRBJ2-7, is EPEVTQTPSHQVTQMGQEVILRCVPISNHLYFYWYRQILGQKVEFLVSFYNNEISEKSEIFDDQFSVERPDGSNFTLKIRSTKLEDSAMYFCASTDGTSIYEQYFGPGTRLTVT.

The sample holds one count of this clone. This rearrangement joins TRBV7-9 to TRBJ1-1; TRBD1 might be the D (6 bases). Germline V CDR1 and CDR2: SEHNR, FQNEAQ (reference sequence). V lost 6 bases to trimming and J lost 1 base, with 9 bases between them. The CDR3 has 13 residues. CDR3 nucleotides: TGTGCCAGCAGTTGGGGGGCGAACACTGAAGCTTTCTTT. Translation gives CASSWGANTEAFF.

This chain joins TRBV9 and TRBJ2-5; 9 bases align to TRBD2. There are 16 residues in the CDR3. The junction had 6 bases not matched to a gene; V was cut back by 1 base and J by 2 bases. The germline gives CDR1 SGDLS, CDR2 YYNGEE. In DNA, the CDR3 is TGTGCCAGCAGCGTATCCGTTCTAGCGGGGCAAGAGACCCAGTACTTC. This encodes CASSVSVLAGQETQYF.

About this clone: The same CDR3 arises from other DNA sequences in this sample as well. The chain recombines TRBV5-1 with TRBJ1-1, with TRBD1 as a possible D gene (6 bases). The CDR3 length is 15 residues. V lost 0 bases and J lost 0, with 9 bases in between. Germline V gene data show CDR1 as SGHRS and CDR2 as YFSETQ. The DNA for the CDR3 is TGCGCCAGCAGCTTGGAAGGGGGTGTGAACACTGAAGCTTTCTTT. Protein: CASSLEGGVNTEAFF. Drawing the rest from reference TRBV5-1 and TRBJ1-1, the complete variable domain is KAGVTQTPRYLIKTRGQQVTLSCSPISGHRSVSWYQQTPGQGLQFLFEYFSETQRNKGNFPGRFSGRQFSNSRSEMNVSTLELGDSALYLCASSLEGGVNTEAFFGQGTRLTVV.

The count of this clone is one. The chain uses TRBV10-3 and TRBJ1-2, with a tentative D call TRBD1 (6 bases). V gave up 4 bases and J gave up 7 bases, with 10 bases separating them. This CDR3 has 12 residues. Germline V CDR1 and CDR2: ENHRY, SYGVKD. DNA for the CDR3: TGTGCCATCAGTGGGGCAGGGGTTGGCTACACCTTC. It translates to CAISGAGVGYTF.

CDR3 sequence (DNA): TGTGCCAGCAGTGGAAACAGGGGCTACCAAGAGACCCAGTACTTC. This encodes CASSGNRGYQETQYF. The J gene is TRBJ2-5, the V gene TRBV6-1; 7 bases fit TRBD1. CDR3 length equals 15 residues. The V gene end was trimmed by 4 bases and the J gene end by 0 bases; junction bases not matched to a gene: 5. CDR1 and CDR2 from the germline V gene are MNHNS and SASEGT.

This CDR3 reads CAGETYSGNTIYF. For the CDR3, the DNA is TGTGCCGGGGAGACCTACTCTGGAAACACCATATATTTT. The J gene is TRBJ1-3, the V gene TRBV7-9, with D hard to call. The CDR3 runs to 13 residues. Looked up from germline, CDR1 is SEHNR and CDR2 is FQNEAQ (reference sequence). The ends were cut back, 11 bases at V and 0 bases at J, with 11 bases in the middle.

This clone turned up a few times. The V call is TRBV15, the J call TRBJ1-2; D perhaps matches TRBD1 (6 bases). Germline CDR1 reads LNHNV; CDR2 reads YYDKDF (reference sequence). The CDR3 loop spans 14 amino acids. The V end was cut by 4 bases, the J end by 1 base, with 10 bases between. CDR3 loop: CATSKQQGNYGYTF. In nucleotides, the CDR3 is TGTGCCACCAGCAAACAACAGGGTAACTATGGCTACACCTTC. Together with reference TRBV15 and TRBJ1-2, the CDR3 gives the full variable domain: DAMVIQNPRYQVTQFGKPVTLSCSQTLNHNVMYWYQQKSSQAPKLLFHYYDKDFNNEADTPDNFQSRRPNTSFCFLDIRSPGLGDTAMYLCATSKQQGNYGYTFGSGTRLTVV.

The rearrangement links TRBV25-1 to TRBJ1-3, with D uncertain. The germline gives CDR1 MGHDK, CDR2 SYGVNS. V was clipped by 5 bases and J by 0 bases, with 14 bases between them. This CDR3 has 16 amino acids. CDR3 bases: TGTGCCAGCAGTCCCGGCCGGGCCCTCTCTGGAAACACCATATATTTT. As protein: CASSPGRALSGNTIYF.

The CDR3, as DNA: TGTGCCAGCAGCCCGAAGACAACCTACGAGCAGTACTTC. Protein: CASSPKTTYEQYF. The chain is built from TRBV27 and TRBJ2-7; D not certain. Trimming pared 6 bases from V and 2 bases from J, leaving 11 bases between. The CDR3 has 13 residues. Germline loops: CDR1 MNHEY, CDR2 SMNVEV (reference sequence).

This rearrangement joins TRBV28 to TRBJ1-2, with 12 bases aligning to TRBD1. This CDR3 is built from 18 residues. Germline V CDR1 and CDR2: MDHEN, SYDVKM. Trimming at V came to 4 bases and at J to 7 bases, leaving 16 bases not matched to a gene. The CDR3 loop reads CASSSGSWRDRGRIGYTF. CDR3 in DNA: TGTGCCAGCAGTTCTGGGTCGTGGCGGGACAGGGGGCGTATTGGCTACACCTTC.

The chain recombines TRBV9 with TRBJ2-2; D is undetermined. Germline assignment: CDR1 SGDLS and CDR2 YYNGEE. There are 15 residues in the CDR3. V gave up 0 bases and J gave up 5 bases, with 11 bases separating them. CDR3 in amino acids: CASSVEVGRTGELFF. The CDR3 nucleotides are TGTGCCAGCAGCGTAGAGGTAGGGCGGACCGGGGAGCTGTTTTTT.

This rearrangement joins TRBV28 to TRBJ1-5; D call uncertain. The germline CDR1 and CDR2 sequences are MDHEN and SYDVKM. V was trimmed by 5 bases and J by 2 bases, leaving 16 bases between them. This CDR3 is 16 amino acids long. CDR3 protein: CASSPADGLRNQPQHF. CDR3 nucleotide sequence: TGTGCCAGCAGTCCCGCTGACGGCCTTCGCAATCAGCCCCAGCATTTT. The full variable domain, in which reference TRBV28 and TRBJ1-5 provide the parts outside the CDR3, is DVKVTQSSRYLVKRTGEKVFLECVQDMDHENMFWYRQDPGLGLRLIYFSYDVKMKEKGDIPEGYSVSREKKERFSLILESASTNQTSMYLCASSPADGLRNQPQHFGDGTRLSIL.

V is TRBV30 and J is TRBJ1-4, with D perhaps matching TRBD1 (6 bases). Germline V lookup: CDR1 GTSNPN, CDR2 SVGIG (reference sequence). V was trimmed by 4 bases and J by 5 bases, leaving 14 bases between them. The CDR3 totals 14 residues. The DNA for the CDR3 is TGTGCCTGGACTAGGGGGGGGAGGAATGAAAAACTGTTTTTT. Translated: CAWTRGGRNEKLFF.

CDR3 amino acids: CASSESGRGSGNTIYF. CDR3 in DNA: TGTGCCAGCAGTGAATCGGGCAGGGGCTCTGGAAACACCATATATTTT. The chain combines TRBV6-1 with TRBJ1-3, with a possible D match to TRBD1 (6 bases). This CDR3 region has 16 residues. V lost 2 bases to trimming and J lost 0 bases, with 11 bases between them. The germline gives CDR1 MNHNS, CDR2 SASEGT.

This clone occurred once. The chain is built from TRBV7-3 and TRBJ1-1, with D unresolved. The CDR3 has 13 residues. V dropped 5 bases and J dropped 1 base, with 8 bases sitting between them. In germline, CDR1 is SGHTA, CDR2 FQGTGA. The CDR3 DNA is TGTGCCAGCAGCACACAGCGGAACACTGAAGCTTTCTTT. Its translation is CASSTQRNTEAFF.

The J gene is TRBJ2-7, the V gene TRBV6-4; TRBD2 aligns across 9 bases. V dropped 4 bases and J dropped 5; count of bases not matched to a gene: 6. Looked up from germline, CDR1 is MRHNA and CDR2 is SNTAGT. CDR3 size: 14 residues. CDR3: CASSVLAGEDEQYF. CDR3 in DNA: TGTGCCAGCAGTGTATTAGCGGGAGAGGACGAGCAGTACTTC.